This T cell receptor (beta chain) derives from a study of blood T cell repertoires in COVID-19. Study details: COVID-19 samples collected from the United States, Italy and Spain covered acute and convalescent phases. Sample material is recorded as cDNA or gDNA derived from T cells, B-cell-depleted T cells, or PBMCs.

The V and J ends lost 5 bases and 0 bases, in that order; junction bases with no gene match: 5. The CDR3 has 17 residues. The germline gives CDR1 PRHDT, CDR2 FYEKMQ (reference sequence). Per the authors' pipeline: Amplification of reference gene primers provided the estimated nucleated cell counts. Using immunoSEQ multiplex PCR, the repertoire was profiled, and TCRdb retains in-frame clones only, with some absent. V, J and clone size reflect that table, while D and trimming were determined from the DNA. The data hold some 58,000 clones, with about 76% observed a single time. This receptor was obtained from a human donor in a cohort sampled during active COVID-19. The sequencing input was peripheral blood. The chain uses TRBV13 and TRBJ2-1, with 12 bases aligning to TRBD2. Here the CDR3 reads CASSSPSGRASYNEQFF. The CDR3 DNA reads as TGTGCCAGCAGCAGCCCTAGCGGGAGGGCCTCCTACAATGAGCAGTTCTTC.